These 25 T cell receptor beta chains originate from one sample sequenced in a study of Ad26.COV2.S vaccination and SARS-CoV-2 variants. TCRdb's copy holds only in-frame clones and misses some; the assay was immunoSEQ multiplex PCR. The data contain 250,000 or so clones, around 88% of them singletons. Treatment denoted: about 20 received Ad26.COV2.S at low or high dose, single or two shots; five or six received placebo; per-sample allocation not given. Repertoires come from day 63 after the first vaccine or placebo injection. The sample here was peripheral blood, taken in a trial of Ad26.COV2.S vaccine versus placebo. Every receptor here comes from a person aged 18-60 years who received the Ad26.COV2.S COVID-19 vaccine or a placebo.

V and J are TRBV12-5 and TRBJ1-1; D remains unclear. V dropped 2 bases and J dropped 3 bases, with 10 bases sitting between them. The CDR3 extends over 14 amino acids. Germline V gene data show CDR1 as LGHNT and CDR2 as FRNRAP. The CDR3 is CASGLPIRHTEAFF. CDR3 bases: TGTGCTAGTGGTTTGCCTATAAGGCACACTGAAGCTTTCTTT.

J is TRBJ1-2 and V is TRBV2; D not resolved. CDR1 is SNHLY and CDR2 is FYNNEI in the germline V gene. With 5 bases removed from V and 8 bases from J, the gap between germline ends came to 12 bases. The CDR3 sequence is 12 residues long. Here the CDR3 reads CASSLDRMGYTF. In DNA form, the CDR3 reads TGTGCCAGCAGTCTGGACCGAATGGGCTACACCTTC.

The chain links TRBV5-5 to TRBJ2-7; possible D gene TRBD1, 5 bases. The V gene lost 4 bases and the J gene lost 4 bases, with 12 bases spanning the gap. The CDR3 is 13 residues long. CDR1 and CDR2 from the germline V gene are SGHKS and YYEKEE (reference sequence). Written as DNA, the CDR3 is TGTGCCAGCAGCACGGACATATCATACGAGCAGTACGTC. Amino acid sequence: CASSTDISYEQYV.

The chain combines TRBV6-2 or TRBV6-3 with TRBJ1-1, with D possibly TRBD1 on 6 matching bases. Germline lookup yields CDR1 MNHEY and CDR2 SVGEGT. V was trimmed by 4 bases and J by 8 bases, leaving 14 bases between them. The CDR3 contains 13 residues. CDR3 sequence reads: CASSLGGRLEAFF. The CDR3 bases are TGTGCCAGCAGTTTGGGGGGCCGCCTGGAAGCTTTCTTT.

The chain employs TRBV13 and TRBJ2-7, with D possibly matching TRBD1 (5 bases). The CDR3 is 14 residues long. Trimming left V 3 bases short and J 3 bases short, with 12 bases between. The germline gives CDR1 PRHDT, CDR2 FYEKMQ (reference sequence). The DNA of the CDR3 is TGTGCCAGCAGCTTTAGGGGCACCAACTACGAGCAGTACGTC. It encodes CASSFRGTNYEQYV.

This chain joins TRBV5-1 and TRBJ2-1, with D perhaps TRBD1 (5 bases). The length of the CDR3 is 13 residues. The germline V and J ends were trimmed by 7 bases and 9 bases, with 17 bases remaining between them. Germline V lookup: CDR1 SGHRS, CDR2 YFSETQ. The CDR3 is CASVELSRGEQFF. DNA of the CDR3: TGCGCCAGCGTGGAATTGAGTAGGGGTGAGCAGTTCTTC.

The rearrangement links TRBV19 to TRBJ1-5; the match to TRBD1 covers 9 bases. V shed 6 bases and J 0 bases; nucleotides not matched to a gene: 9. The CDR3 is made up of 17 amino acids. Germline loops: CDR1 LNHDA, CDR2 SQIVND (reference sequence). The CDR3 DNA reads as TGTGCCAGTAGACACAGGGGGCGGTCCTTTAGCAATCAGCCCCAGCATTTT. Protein sequence: CASRHRGRSFSNQPQHF.

V and J are TRBV2 and TRBJ1-4; maybe TRBD1 (5 bases). The V end lost 5 bases, the J end lost 1 base, and 8 bases lay between the germline ends. This CDR3 has 14 amino acids. The germline CDR1 and CDR2 sequences are SNHLY and FYNNEI. The CDR3, as DNA: TGTGCCAGCAGTAGGACATTAACTAATGAAAAACTGTTTTTT. Its translation is CASSRTLTNEKLFF.

V gene TRBV6-2 or TRBV6-3 combines with J gene TRBJ2-5; D may correspond to TRBD1 or TRBD2 (5 bases each). The CDR3 runs 13 residues. Germline CDR1 reads MNHEY; CDR2 reads SVGEGT. Trimming removed 0 bases from V and 11 bases from J, with 13 bases in between. DNA of the CDR3: TGTGCCAGCAGTTACTCGTTTTGGGGGTTACAGTACTTC. It is translated as CASSYSFWGLQYF.

V usage is TRBV10-1 and J usage is TRBJ2-7, with TRBD2 as a possible D gene (6 bases). Per germline, CDR1 WNHNN and CDR2 SYGVQD (reference sequence). V lost 2 bases, J lost 2 bases, and 13 bases lay in between. The CDR3 runs to 15 residues. CDR3 in amino acids: CASSEASRRAYEQYV. The CDR3 DNA sequence: TGCGCCAGCAGTGAGGCTTCGAGGAGGGCCTACGAGCAGTACGTC.

This chain joins TRBV29-1 and TRBJ1-4; no reliable D call. In germline, CDR1 is SQVTM, CDR2 ANQGSEA. Deletions cut 2 bases from V and 4 bases from J, with 5 bases between. This CDR3 has 12 residues. The CDR3 reads CSVELGNEKLFF. The CDR3 nucleotides read TGCAGCGTTGAACTAGGTAATGAAAAACTGTTTTTT. Combining the CDR3 with reference TRBV29-1 and TRBJ1-4 gives the whole variable domain SAVISQKPSRDICQRGTSLTIQCQVDSQVTMMFWYRQQPGQSLTLIATANQGSEATYESGFVIDKFPISRPNLTFSTLTVSNMSPEDSSIYLCSVELGNEKLFFGSGTQLSVL.

The chain joins TRBV11-2 to TRBJ1-5; weak D call: TRBD1 (5 bases). The CDR3 runs to 13 residues. The V end lost 1 base, the J end lost 7 bases, and 8 bases lay between the germline ends. Germline V lookup: CDR1 SGHAT, CDR2 FQNNGV. CDR3 protein: CASSLGRAQPQHF. CDR3 nucleotide sequence: TGTGCCAGCAGCTTAGGCAGGGCCCAGCCCCAGCATTTT.

This chain uses TRBV11-2 with TRBJ2-1; 7 bases match TRBD2. Unmatched junction bases numbered 3, after V lost 6 bases and J lost 1 base. The germline CDR1 and CDR2 sequences are SGHAT and FQNNGV. The CDR3 contains 14 residues. CDR3 nucleotide sequence: TGTGCCAGCAGAAGCGGGGCTTCCTACAATGAGCAGTTCTTC. As protein: CASRSGASYNEQFF. Full variable domain (rest looked up from reference TRBV11-2 and TRBJ2-1): EAGVAQSPRYKIIEKRQSVAFWCNPISGHATLYWYQQILGQGPKLLIQFQNNGVVDDSQLPKDRFSAERLKGVDSTLKIQPAKLEDSAVYLCASRSGASYNEQFFGPGTRLTVL.

The chain is built from TRBV7-9 and TRBJ1-1; a possible D gene is TRBD1 (5 bases). The CDR3 spans 14 residues. In germline, CDR1 is SEHNR, CDR2 FQNEAQ (reference sequence). Between the trimmed V and J ends, which lost 8 bases and 0 bases, there was a span of 13 bases. CDR3 in DNA: TGTGCCAGCCGAGGGACTTCAATGAACACTGAAGCTTTCTTT. Protein: CASRGTSMNTEAFF.

This clone has a handful of counts. The chain couples TRBV11-2 to TRBJ1-5; D unresolved. The CDR3 sequence is 13 residues long. Germline loops: CDR1 SGHAT, CDR2 FQNNGV. With 5 bases removed from V and 3 bases from J, the gap between germline ends came to 8 bases. As DNA, the CDR3 is TGTGCCAGCAGCCCGTGGAACAATCAGCCCCAGCATTTT. This encodes CASSPWNNQPQHF.

The chain carries TRBV5-8 and TRBJ2-3; 10 bases map to TRBD2. The CDR3 contains 17 residues. Germline CDR1 SGHTS, CDR2 YDEGEE. J lost 8 bases, V lost 4 bases, and 16 bases had no gene match. This CDR3 reads CASSGGGVAGGVGTQYF. In DNA, the CDR3 is TGTGCCAGCAGCGGGGGGGGAGTAGCGGGAGGAGTCGGTACGCAGTATTTT.

This clone occurred once. The J gene is TRBJ2-2, the V gene TRBV27; 7 nucleotides agree with TRBD1. CDR1 is MNHEY, CDR2 SMNVEV, per germline (reference sequence). Trimming took 3 bases from V and 3 from J; bases not matched to a gene: 4. This CDR3 spans 15 amino acids. CDR3 protein: CASSLNRGDTGELFF. CDR3 in DNA: TGTGCCAGCAGTTTGAACAGGGGAGACACCGGGGAGCTGTTTTTT.

The chain has TRBV11-1 and TRBJ2-2; D is possibly TRBD1 (6 bases). Trimming pared 1 base from V and 1 base from J, leaving 10 bases between. Per the germline V gene, CDR1 is SGHAT and CDR2 is FQDESV (reference sequence). The CDR3 spans 16 residues. CDR3: CASSLESRGNTGELFF. As DNA, the CDR3 is TGTGCCAGCAGCTTAGAGTCCAGGGGGAACACCGGGGAGCTGTTTTTT.

This chain uses TRBV6-2 or TRBV6-3 with TRBJ2-3, with a weak D call TRBD1 (6 bases). Deletions cut 4 bases from V and 4 bases from J, with 12 bases between. CDR1 MNHEY and CDR2 SVGEGT come from the germline V gene. CDR3 length: 14 amino acids. The CDR3 DNA is TGTGCCAGCAGTTGGGCAGGGGCGGCAGATACGCAGTATTTT. Translation: CASSWAGAADTQYF.

The rearrangement uses TRBV27 and TRBJ2-1; TRBD2 might be the D (5 bases). CDR1 is MNHEY, CDR2 SMNVEV, per germline (reference sequence). The V and J ends lost 0 bases and 0 bases respectively, with 9 bases between them. The CDR3 runs to 16 residues. The CDR3 sequence: CASSLSIAGSYNEQFF. CDR3 sequence (DNA): TGTGCCAGCAGTTTATCTATCGCGGGCTCCTACAATGAGCAGTTCTTC.

Concerning this clone: One end of the junction varies from germline; a read error may be responsible. The chain is built from TRBV11-2 and TRBJ1-2, with D possibly TRBD1 on 5 matching bases. The CDR3 runs 13 residues. Germline V gene data show CDR1 as SGHAT and CDR2 as FQNNGV. CDR3 DNA: TGTGCCAGCAGCCTAGACAGCCACTATGGCTACACCTTC. Encoded protein: CASSLDSHYGYTF.

The chain is built from TRBV27 and TRBJ1-5, with 7 bases lining up with TRBD1. V lost 6 bases and J lost 6; bases outside the gene matches: 11. This CDR3 contains 15 residues. The germline V gene encodes CDR1 MNHEY and CDR2 SMNVEV (reference sequence). CDR3 sequence (DNA): TGTGCCAGCAGCACGACAGGGCTATTGGTTCAGCCCCAGCATTTT. As protein: CASSTTGLLVQPQHF.

CDR3 coding DNA: TGTGCCAGCAGCTCTAGGTGGACTAGCGGGAGAAGCCCCACAGATACGCAGTATTTT. The encoded protein is CASSSRWTSGRSPTDTQYF. The rearrangement links TRBV7-8 to TRBJ2-3, with 13 positions matching TRBD2. Germline V gives CDR1 SGHVS, CDR2 FQNEAQ. CDR3 length equals 19 residues. The trim removed 4 bases at V and 2 bases at J, leaving 12 bases unmatched.

There are a few counts of this clone. The chain carries TRBV14 and TRBJ1-2, with D perhaps TRBD1 (5 bases). Trimming left V 1 base short and J 7 bases short, with 10 bases between. CDR3 length: 13 residues. The germline CDR1 and CDR2 sequences are SGHDN and FVKESK. The CDR3 DNA reads TGTGCCAGCAGCCAAGTGACAGTCTCTGGCTACACCTTC. This encodes CASSQVTVSGYTF.

V gene TRBV5-4 combines with J gene TRBJ2-7; 14 nucleotides agree with TRBD2. Germline V gene sequence: CDR1 SGHNT, CDR2 YYREEE (reference sequence). V lost 4 bases, J lost 6 bases, and 15 bases stayed unmatched. CDR3 length equals 18 residues. The CDR3 loop is CASSQHPGLAGEPREQYF. CDR3 coding DNA: TGTGCCAGCAGCCAACACCCGGGACTAGCGGGGGAGCCCCGCGAGCAGTACTTC.